A selection of T cell receptor beta chains follows, all from one sample in a study of blood T cell repertoires in COVID-19. Sequenced by immunoSEQ multiplex PCR; TCRdb stores in-frame clones only, minus some. Seen here are roughly 150,000 clones, just over 90% observed once, and the top ten hold about 2.5%. Sequencing used peripheral blood. These TCRs come from a man younger than 30 with acute or convalescent COVID-19. Both conserved end residues are trimmed from each CDR3. D genes are given only for firm matches.

TRBV6-1 NA ASSESHSGNTIY
TRBV27 NA ASSFLPQGFSYNEQF
TRBV11-2 TRBD2 ASSLGLAGVLPG
TRBV5-1 NA ASSLGAGVTEAF
TRBV6-5 NA ASIGPISYNSPLH
TRBV6-1 NA ASSEQGWALNGYT
TRBV19 TRBD1 GSGGLNQPQH
TRBV5-1 TRBD1 ASTFRDRKQETQY
TRBV3-1/TRBV3-2 NA ASSSGDYGYT
TRBV29-1 NA SVEDPYLGAGGYT
TRBV5-1 NA ASSWGGEGNEQF
TRBV3-1/TRBV3-2 TRBD2 ASSQGRTSGGYLWEQF
TRBV2 TRBD1 ASSDRGESTEAF
TRBV13 NA ASSLRAGPDGYT
TRBV6-5 NA ASRGDTGWGPQH
TRBV19 NA ASSIWGDGNTIY
TRBV6-2/TRBV6-3 TRBD2 ASSYSRLAGSSYEQY
TRBV24-1 NA ATSDSEVSWPQH
TRBV5-4 NA ASMRGQGGHEQY
TRBV11-3 NA ASSLDTEETQY
TRBV9 TRBD1 ASMQDRDTEAF
TRBV5-1 TRBD2 ASSLDPLAVPSQETQY
TRBV7-9 TRBD1 ASSSGTGGTDTQY
TRBV29-1 TRBD1 SAKQGGRNTIY
TRBV3-1/TRBV3-2 TRBD1 ASSLGQGATNEKLF
TRBV4-2 TRBD2 ASSQDVLQRASGRFKNEQF
TRBV2 TRBD1 ASKDRGQPSTDTQY
TRBV19 TRBD1 ASSTDRGSNQPQH
TRBV19 NA ATVVGPPLSSNYGYT
TRBV19 NA ASSWTAYQPQH
TRBV6-5 NA ASSTPLTGEY
TRBV3-1/TRBV3-2 NA ASSPLSGNEKLF
TRBV9 NA ASSADSNSPLH
TRBV4-2 NA ASSQLPVPGKSSYNSPLH